One and the same sample provided the 22 T cell receptor beta chains below, sequenced in a study of blood T cell repertoires in COVID-19. Only in-frame clones appear in the TCRdb table, and some are missing; sequencing was by immunoSEQ multiplex PCR. The sample has some 300,000 clones, just under 85% seen once. The sample taken for sequencing was peripheral blood. All receptors come from a woman aged 50 to 65 with active or convalescent COVID-19.

The chain combines TRBV30 with TRBJ1-1; maybe TRBD1 (6 bases). The V and J ends lost 0 bases and 5 bases respectively, with 13 bases between them. The CDR3 runs to 14 residues. The germline CDR1 and CDR2 sequences are GTSNPN and SVGIG (reference sequence). CDR3 coding DNA: TGTGCCTGGAGTGTAGGAGGTCAGGGGACTGAAGCTTTCTTT. Its translation is CAWSVGGQGTEAFF.

This sequence joins TRBV30 and TRBJ1-1, with D possibly being TRBD1 (6 bases). This CDR3 is built from 13 residues. Germline V CDR1 and CDR2: GTSNPN, SVGIG (reference sequence). The V and J ends lost 2 bases and 1 base respectively, with 8 bases between them. The CDR3 DNA follows: TGTGCCTGGAGTCGACAGGAGAACACTGAAGCTTTCTTT. It codes for CAWSRQENTEAFF.

The chain carries TRBV10-3 and TRBJ2-7, with TRBD2 as a possible D gene (7 bases). Germline lookup yields CDR1 ENHRY and CDR2 SYGVKD. V lost 4 bases and J lost 0, with 13 bases in between. The CDR3 sequence is 15 residues long. For the CDR3, the DNA is TGTGCCATCAGTGGGGGGGGCACTACCTCCTACGAGCAGTACTTC. Translated, it gives CAISGGGTTSYEQYF.

This sequence joins TRBV7-2 and TRBJ1-1; D not resolved. Between the trimmed V and J ends, which lost 2 bases and 1 base, there was a span of 8 bases. Germline V lookup: CDR1 SGHTA, CDR2 FQGNSA. The CDR3 runs 14 residues. The CDR3 DNA follows: TGTGCCAGCAGCTTACCGCGGAGGAACACTGAAGCTTTCTTT. Amino acid sequence: CASSLPRRNTEAFF.

The gene calls are TRBV1 and TRBJ1-4; no check of the table's D call, TRBD1, against the DNA was made. TRBV1 is classified as a pseudogene. The CDR3 covers 15 residues. CDR3 bases: TGCACCAGCAGCCAACAAGGGGGATCGGGTGAAAAACTGTTTTTT. It is translated as CTSSQQGGSGEKLFF.

The rearrangement uses TRBV2 and TRBJ2-7; TRBD1 agrees at 7 bases. This CDR3 spans 14 amino acids. The junction had 11 bases not matched to a gene; V was cut back by 6 bases and J by 6 bases. Per germline, CDR1 SNHLY and CDR2 FYNNEI. CDR3 sequence reads: CASRLDRKLGEQYF. The CDR3 region has the DNA TGTGCCAGCAGGCTGGACAGGAAGCTGGGCGAGCAGTACTTC.

The rearrangement uses TRBV19 and TRBJ1-2; 10 bases align to TRBD1. CDR3 length: 18 amino acids. The ends lost 3 bases at V and 7 bases at J; junction bases unmatched: 17. CDR1 and CDR2 (germline): LNHDA, SQIVND (reference sequence). The CDR3 sequence: CASSIGTGAPSSTIGYTF. In nucleotides, the CDR3 is TGTGCCAGTAGTATTGGGACAGGGGCCCCCTCTTCAACTATTGGCTACACCTTC.

The CDR3 nucleotides read TGTGCCAGCACCTCGGGAAACACCATATATTTT. Amino acids: CASTSGNTIYF. The chain joins TRBV7-9 to TRBJ1-3; D is unresolved. The CDR3 sequence is 11 residues long. V gave up 7 bases and J gave up 4 bases, with 5 bases separating them. Germline V gives CDR1 SEHNR, CDR2 FQNEAQ (reference sequence).

This rearrangement joins TRBV5-1 to TRBJ2-1; D is unresolved. V was cut by 0 bases and J by 0 bases, with 13 bases left in between. The CDR3 sequence is 17 residues long. Germline V CDR1 and CDR2: SGHRS, YFSETQ. The CDR3 region is CASSLDRSVSSYNEQFF. The CDR3 DNA reads as TGCGCCAGCAGCTTGGATCGGAGCGTTAGCTCCTACAATGAGCAGTTCTTC. The whole variable domain, filled in from reference TRBV5-1 and TRBJ2-1, reads KAGVTQTPRYLIKTRGQQVTLSCSPISGHRSVSWYQQTPGQGLQFLFEYFSETQRNKGNFPGRFSGRQFSNSRSEMNVSTLELGDSALYLCASSLDRSVSSYNEQFFGPGTRLTVL.

In its sample, this clone was seen a few times. CDR3 nucleotides: TGTGCCAGCAGTGAAAGGGGCATGAACACTGAAGCTTTCTTT. Residues: CASSERGMNTEAFF. V gene TRBV6-1 combines with J gene TRBJ1-1; D perhaps matches TRBD1 (5 bases). CDR1 is MNHNS and CDR2 is SASEGT in the germline V gene. With 2 bases removed from V and 0 bases from J, the gap between germline ends came to 7 bases. The CDR3 extends over 14 amino acids.

The V and J genes are TRBV12-3 or TRBV12-4 and TRBJ1-4; 7 bases line up with TRBD1. The CDR3 sequence is 11 residues long. The V gene end was trimmed by 6 bases and the J gene end by 12 bases; junction bases not matched to a gene: 4. This CDR3 reads CASRIDRELFF. In nucleotides, the CDR3 is TGTGCCAGCAGGATCGACAGGGAACTGTTTTTT.

The gene calls are TRBV7-9 and TRBJ2-5; the match to TRBD2 covers 12 bases. CDR1 and CDR2 (germline): SEHNR, FQNEAQ (reference sequence). The CDR3 contains 16 residues. Trimming cost V 6 bases and J 5 bases; bases outside gene matches: 10. The chain's CDR3 is CASSPGLAGNTETQYF. The CDR3 DNA is TGTGCCAGCAGTCCTGGACTAGCGGGAAACACGGAGACCCAGTACTTC.

In this sample, this clone turned up once. The chain employs TRBV15 and TRBJ1-3; D remains unclear. The CDR3 runs 17 residues. The ends were cut back, 0 bases at V and 0 bases at J, with 12 bases in the middle. The V gene's germline CDR1 is LNHNV and CDR2 YYDKDF (reference sequence). CDR3 region: CATSRDVAGNSGNTIYF. In DNA, the CDR3 is TGTGCCACCAGCAGAGATGTGGCAGGAAACTCTGGAAACACCATATATTTT. Based on the CDR3 plus reference TRBV15 and TRBJ1-3, the full variable domain is DAMVIQNPRYQVTQFGKPVTLSCSQTLNHNVMYWYQQKSSQAPKLLFHYYDKDFNNEADTPDNFQSRRPNTSFCFLDIRSPGLGDTAMYLCATSRDVAGNSGNTIYFGEGSWLTVV.

The gene calls are TRBV12-3 or TRBV12-4 and TRBJ2-2; possibly TRBD2 for D (6 bases). The CDR3 contains 13 residues. The V end was cut by 0 bases, the J end by 8 bases, with 7 bases between. CDR3 in amino acids: CASSLAEGGELFF. Written as DNA, the CDR3 is TGTGCCAGCAGTTTAGCGGAGGGAGGGGAGCTGTTTTTT.

The rearrangement uses TRBV29-1 and TRBJ2-7; 8 bases agree with TRBD1. The CDR3 is made up of 12 amino acids. Germline CDR1 is SQVTM and CDR2 is ANQGSEA. V lost 6 bases and J lost 2; bases outside the gene matches: 3. CDR3 sequence: CSVEDRAYEQYF. In nucleotides, the CDR3 is TGCAGCGTGGAGGACAGGGCCTACGAGCAGTACTTC.

The chain couples TRBV2 to TRBJ1-1, with D perhaps TRBD1 (5 bases). The CDR3 is 13 residues long. The V and J ends lost 1 base and 4 bases respectively, with 7 bases between them. Germline loops: CDR1 SNHLY, CDR2 FYNNEI. The CDR3 sequence is CASSEGQGTEAFF. The CDR3 bases are TGTGCCAGCAGTGAAGGGCAGGGCACTGAAGCTTTCTTT.

This sequence joins TRBV9 and TRBJ1-3; D gene uncertain. The CDR3 spans 16 residues. Germline V gene data show CDR1 as SGDLS and CDR2 as YYNGEE. V lost 1 base to trimming and J lost 0 bases, with 11 bases between them. This CDR3 reads CASSVSTGSSGNTIYF. DNA of the CDR3: TGTGCCAGCAGCGTATCGACCGGGAGCTCTGGAAACACCATATATTTT.

In DNA, the CDR3 is TGTGCCAGCAGCTTAACGGCCGCACAGGGCGGCGAGACCCAGTACTTC. This gives the protein CASSLTAAQGGETQYF. This chain links TRBV7-3 with TRBJ2-5, with D possibly TRBD1 on 6 matching bases. Trimming stripped 0 bases from V and 5 bases from J, with 16 bases between. The length of the CDR3 is 16 residues. Per the germline V gene, CDR1 is SGHTA and CDR2 is FQGTGA.

This rearrangement joins TRBV28 to TRBJ1-3, with D possibly being TRBD1 (6 bases). V was pared by 4 bases and J by 3 bases, with 16 bases between. The CDR3 runs to 16 residues. The germline V gene encodes CDR1 MDHEN and CDR2 SYDVKM. CDR3 sequence reads: CASSWTVGGLGNTIYF. Here the CDR3 DNA reads TGTGCCAGCAGTTGGACGGTCGGGGGGCTTGGAAACACCATATATTTT.

The table lists this clone with a few counts. The genes are TRBV6-5 and TRBJ2-1, with 11 bases lining up with TRBD2. J was trimmed by 4 bases and V by 6 bases; bases with no gene match: 2. The CDR3 length is 14 residues. Germline lookup yields CDR1 MNHEY and CDR2 SVGAGI. The CDR3 protein is CASSLAGGYNEQFF. As DNA, the CDR3 is TGTGCCAGCAGCCTAGCGGGAGGTTACAATGAGCAGTTCTTC.

The gene calls are TRBV6-4 and TRBJ1-2; D gene unclear. CDR1 is MRHNA and CDR2 is SNTAGT in the germline V gene. The CDR3 totals 14 residues. Trimming shortened V by 3 bases and J by 8 bases, and 16 bases separated the two germline ends. The CDR3 loop is CASSERVGLGGYTF. CDR3 nucleotide sequence: TGTGCCAGCAGTGAGAGGGTCGGTTTGGGAGGCTACACCTTC.

The CDR3 here is CASKRGRDSNYEQYF. Here the CDR3 DNA reads TGTGCCAGCAAACGGGGCCGGGACAGCAACTACGAGCAGTACTTC. The rearrangement joins TRBV28 to TRBJ2-7, with TRBD1 identical over 7 bases. CDR3 length equals 15 residues. The V and J ends lost 7 bases and 3 bases, in that order; junction bases with no gene match: 12. The germline V gene has CDR1 MDHEN and CDR2 SYDVKM.